This section outlines one T cell receptor beta chain sequence together with its context. Its antigen is not identified. The protocol was immunoSEQ multiplex PCR, while the TCRdb copy is restricted to in-frame clones and leaves out a portion. Seen here are fewer than 90,000 clones, roughly 80% observed once, and the top ten hold 1.1%. The record originates from a study of vaccination effects on CD4 cells after COVID-19. Study findings and constraints: Marked clonal contraction was seen in infection- and vaccine-induced clones late after vaccination.

Before sequencing, viral peptide pools were used by the ViraFEST assay to expand antigen-specific CD4+ T cells. Culture lasted around eleven days before CD4+ T cell isolation. Everyone in the study got two shots of either the BNT162b2 or mRNA-1273 vaccine. Nucleocapsid antibodies were negative in the vaccine recipients, who had never had SARS-CoV-2 infection. A density of about 1.8 million PBMC per well was used; these cells were cultured with approximately 10 IU/ml IL-2 and roughly 9.2 ug/ml peptides. CDR1 is LGHNA and CDR2 is YNFKEQ in the germline V gene. This CDR3 is 13 amino acids long. V lost 4 bases, J lost 8 bases, and 12 bases lay in between.

The gene calls are TRBV4-2 and TRBJ2-1, with D possibly called TRBD1 or TRBD2 (6 bases each). This clonotype was obtained from a human donor who received a COVID-19 vaccine. This material consisted of CD4+ T cells from PBMCs cultured with HCoV-OC43 spike peptides, taken after COVID-19 vaccination. Subset noted: HCoV-OC43 spike overlapping peptide pool stimulation. The DNA for the CDR3 is TGTGCCAGCAGCCTTCGGGGGCGGGATGAGCAGTTCTTC. It yields the protein CASSLRGRDEQFF.